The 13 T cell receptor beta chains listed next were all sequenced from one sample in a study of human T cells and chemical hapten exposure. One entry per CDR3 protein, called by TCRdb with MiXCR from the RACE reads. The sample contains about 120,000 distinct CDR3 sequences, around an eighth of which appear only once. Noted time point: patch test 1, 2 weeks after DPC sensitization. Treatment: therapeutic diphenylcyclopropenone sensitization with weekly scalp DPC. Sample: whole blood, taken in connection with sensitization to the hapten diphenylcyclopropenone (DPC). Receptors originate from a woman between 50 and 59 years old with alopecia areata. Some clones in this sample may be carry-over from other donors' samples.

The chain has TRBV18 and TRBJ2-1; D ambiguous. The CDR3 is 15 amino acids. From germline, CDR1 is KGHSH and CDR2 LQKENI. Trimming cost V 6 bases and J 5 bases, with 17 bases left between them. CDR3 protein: CASSPGRSGNNEQFF. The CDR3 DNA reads TGTGCCAGCTCTCCGGGCAGATCTGGGAACAATGAGCAGTTCTTC.

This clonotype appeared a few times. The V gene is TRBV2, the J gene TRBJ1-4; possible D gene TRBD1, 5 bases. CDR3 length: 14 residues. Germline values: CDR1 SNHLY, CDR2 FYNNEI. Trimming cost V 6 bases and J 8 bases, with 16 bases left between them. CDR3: CASSTRDSTEKLFF. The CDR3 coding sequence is TGTGCCAGCAGCACCCGGGACTCGACGGAAAAACTGTTTTTT.

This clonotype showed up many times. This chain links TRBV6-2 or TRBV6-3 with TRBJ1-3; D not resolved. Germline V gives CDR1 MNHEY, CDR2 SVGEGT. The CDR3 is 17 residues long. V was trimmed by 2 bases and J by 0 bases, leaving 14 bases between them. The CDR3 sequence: CASSYERRPFSGNTIYF. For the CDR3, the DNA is TGTGCCAGCAGTTACGAGCGGCGCCCTTTCTCTGGAAACACCATATATTTT.

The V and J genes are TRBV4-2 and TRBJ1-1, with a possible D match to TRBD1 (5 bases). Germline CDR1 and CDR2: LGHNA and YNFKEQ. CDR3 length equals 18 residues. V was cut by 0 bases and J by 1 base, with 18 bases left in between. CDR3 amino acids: CASSQEVVGRQQNTEAFF. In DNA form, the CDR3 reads TGTGCCAGCAGCCAAGAAGTTGTGGGGAGACAGCAGAACACTGAAGCTTTCTTT.

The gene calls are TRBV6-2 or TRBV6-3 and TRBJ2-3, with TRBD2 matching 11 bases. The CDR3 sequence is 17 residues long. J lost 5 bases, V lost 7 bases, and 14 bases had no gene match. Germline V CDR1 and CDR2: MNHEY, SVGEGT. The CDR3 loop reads CASTPEPLAGGGDTQYF. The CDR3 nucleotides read TGTGCCAGCACCCCTGAACCCCTAGCGGGGGGCGGAGATACGCAGTATTTT.

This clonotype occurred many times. CDR3 DNA: TGTGCCAGCAGTTACATGCTTGGGGGGAATCAGCCCCAGCATTTT. Translation gives CASSYMLGGNQPQHF. J is TRBJ1-5 and V is TRBV6-6; D might be TRBD1 (5 bases). The V end lost 2 bases, the J end lost 4 bases, and 12 bases lay between the germline ends. The length of the CDR3 is 15 residues. Germline lookup yields CDR1 MNHNY and CDR2 SVGAGI (reference sequence).

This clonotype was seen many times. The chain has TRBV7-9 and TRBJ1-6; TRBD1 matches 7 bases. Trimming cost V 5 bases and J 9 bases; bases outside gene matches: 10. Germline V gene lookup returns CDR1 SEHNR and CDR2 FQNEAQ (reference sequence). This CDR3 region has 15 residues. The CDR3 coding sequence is TGTGCCAGCAGCCTACAGGGGTTCAGTCCTTCACCCCTCCACTTT. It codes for CASSLQGFSPSPLHF.

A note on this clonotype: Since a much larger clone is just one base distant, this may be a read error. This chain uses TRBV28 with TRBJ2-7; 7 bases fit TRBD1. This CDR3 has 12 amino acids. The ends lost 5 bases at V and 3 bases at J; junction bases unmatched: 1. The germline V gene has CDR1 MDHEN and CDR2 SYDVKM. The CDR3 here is CASSGTVYEQYF. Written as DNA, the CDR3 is TGTGCCAGCAGTGGGACAGTCTACGAGCAGTACTTC. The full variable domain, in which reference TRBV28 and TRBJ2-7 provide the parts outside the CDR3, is DVKVTQSSRYLVKRTGEKVFLECVQDMDHENMFWYRQDPGLGLRLIYFSYDVKMKEKGDIPEGYSVSREKKERFSLILESASTNQTSMYLCASSGTVYEQYFGPGTRLTVT.

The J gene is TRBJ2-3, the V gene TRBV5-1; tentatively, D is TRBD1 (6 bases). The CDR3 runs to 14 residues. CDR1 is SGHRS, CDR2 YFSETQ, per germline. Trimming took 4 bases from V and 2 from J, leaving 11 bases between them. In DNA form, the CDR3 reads TGCGCCAGCAGCCCCGGACAGAACACAGATACGCAGTATTTT. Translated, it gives CASSPGQNTDTQYF. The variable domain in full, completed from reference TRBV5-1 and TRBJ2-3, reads KAGVTQTPRYLIKTRGQQVTLSCSPISGHRSVSWYQQTPGQGLQFLFEYFSETQRNKGNFPGRFSGRQFSNSRSEMNVSTLELGDSALYLCASSPGQNTDTQYFGPGTRLTVL.

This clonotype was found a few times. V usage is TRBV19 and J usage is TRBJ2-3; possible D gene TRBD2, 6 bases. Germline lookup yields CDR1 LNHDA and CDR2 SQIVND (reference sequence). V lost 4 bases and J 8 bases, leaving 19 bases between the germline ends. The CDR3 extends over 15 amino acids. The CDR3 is CASSRKRTGDRTQYF. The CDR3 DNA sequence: TGTGCCAGTAGTAGAAAGAGAACGGGAGATCGTACGCAGTATTTT.

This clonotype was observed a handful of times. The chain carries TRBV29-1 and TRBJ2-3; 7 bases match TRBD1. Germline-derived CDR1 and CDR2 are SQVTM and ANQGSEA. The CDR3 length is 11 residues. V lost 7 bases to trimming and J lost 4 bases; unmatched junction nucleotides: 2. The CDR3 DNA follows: TGCAGCGGCGGACAGGCAGATACGCAGTATTTT. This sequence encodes CSGGQADTQYF.

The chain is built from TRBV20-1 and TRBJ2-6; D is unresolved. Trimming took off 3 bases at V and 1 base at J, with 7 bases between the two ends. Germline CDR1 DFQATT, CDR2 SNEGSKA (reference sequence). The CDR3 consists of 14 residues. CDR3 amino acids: CSASAYSGANVLTF. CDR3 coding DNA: TGCAGTGCTAGTGCTTATTCTGGGGCCAACGTCCTGACTTTC.

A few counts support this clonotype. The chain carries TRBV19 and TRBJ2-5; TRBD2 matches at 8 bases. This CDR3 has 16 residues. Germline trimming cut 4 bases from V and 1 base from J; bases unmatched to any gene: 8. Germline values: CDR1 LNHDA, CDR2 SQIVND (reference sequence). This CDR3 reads CASSTSAGGSQETQYF. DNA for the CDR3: TGTGCCAGTAGTACGTCGGCGGGAGGTTCCCAAGAGACCCAGTACTTC.